This TCR beta chain was captured in a study of post-analysis software for immune sequencing data (dated by TCRdb to about 2015). Background on the whole study: Relapsing-remitting, secondary progressive and progressive-relapsing multiple sclerosis were recorded as disease courses, and subtype annotation was lacking for some patients. The patient repertoires were compared against about a dozen previously published healthy control repertoires obtained from donors aged roughly 6 to 28 years. A subset of samples was prepared in parallel using single-end sample barcoding, then pooled and co-amplified after Illumina adapter ligation.

Library preparation used PCR. Sequenced using an Illumina HiSeq 2500. Unique molecular identifiers were incorporated into TCR beta cDNA libraries to reduce PCR and sequencing biases. Approximately 500,000 cDNA molecules were obtained per 1 to 10 million input T cells, so each molecule approximated one T cell. The same protocol used for the earlier healthy control dataset was applied to prepare and sequence the patient libraries. Samples belonging to the same batch were prepared together, multiplexed and sequenced on a shared HiSeq lane. The authors' pipeline ran thus. Raw barcoded reads were processed with MIGEC, discarding single-read molecular identifier groups before consensus assembly and CDR3 extraction. VDJtools was used for post-analysis of the clonotype tables, and diversity was normalized by down-sampling every dataset to the size of the smallest sample. In repertoire overlap clustering, CDR3 amino acid sequences, but not nucleotide sequences, were matched to correct batch-related cross-sample contamination. In-frame beta chains were kept once TCRdb had trimmed the public reads at Q25 with fastp and called clones with MiXCR. Rows are combined by CDR3 protein, so each entry shows the most common genes and DNA. The V and J calls were not made by the authors but by TCRdb's processing. The sample records roughly 670,000 distinct CDR3 sequences, 59% of which are singletons. The ten largest clones capture around 11% of the sample.

The germline ends are 22 bases apart after V is trimmed by 6 bases and J by 7 bases. CDR1 SEHNR and CDR2 FQNEAQ were looked up in the germline V gene (reference sequence). The CDR3 numbers 15 residues from cysteine through phenylalanine. CDR3 DNA is the only sequence kept; it has 45 bases, read in frame from the first base. In this sample, this clonotype turned up a few times. Its antigen target is currently unknown. The record has no base qualities; no much larger clone is one base away. TCR beta repertoires were profiled from peripheral blood of roughly twelve young patients with multiple sclerosis to demonstrate the VDJtools post-analysis software. The patients with multiple sclerosis were children and adolescents between roughly 6 and 17 years of age. Results and caveats for the whole study, not just this receptor: The control group was slightly older than the multiple sclerosis patient group. Significantly higher frequencies in patients than in controls were found for roughly 5 TRBV segments, including TRBV5-6, TRBV5-1 and TRBV20-1. Strong co-clustering of samples prepared in the same batch was shown by direct clustering with F measure, prompting a batch-effect correction. Normalized Chao1 diversity was significantly lower in multiple sclerosis patients than controls, suggesting substantial peripheral T-cell clonal expansion.

What was sequenced was blood. The TCR sequence derives from a girl aged 2 to 10 with multiple sclerosis. The chain uses TRBV7-9 and TRBJ2-7; TRBD1 is a possible D gene, resting on 6 matching bases. The CDR3 sequence is CASSYGTIPTGEQYF. The DNA reads as follows: TGTGCCAGCAGTTACGGGACAATTCCTACCGGAGAGCAGTACTTC.